The sequence of this T cell receptor (beta chain) was determined in a study of cytomegalovirus exposure and HLA in healthy donors. Both 60 Vbeta primers and 13 Jbeta primers went into the PCR. TCRdb keeps only in-frame clones here, not all; method: immunoSEQ multiplex PCR. Of 180,000 or so clones in the sample, 76% are singletons; the top ten hold around 1.5%. V lost 1 base, J lost 6 bases, and 19 bases lay in between. The germline V gene encodes CDR1 SGHTA and CDR2 FQGNSA. The CDR3 sequence is 18 residues long. This receptor was identified in a man aged 18-30 years in good health and CMV-seronegative. J is TRBJ1-6 and V is TRBV7-2; D perhaps matches TRBD1 (6 bases). Sequenced: PBMCs. The CDR3 bases are TGTGCCAGCAGCTTAGGGTTGGGACACACACGGGGTAATTCACCCCTCCACTTT. Translating gives CASSLGLGHTRGNSPLHF.